Below, 25 T cell receptor beta chains from the same sample are listed, as sequenced in a study of Ad26.COV2.S vaccination and SARS-CoV-2 variants (dated by TCRdb to 2020 to 2023). Libraries were made using the immunoSEQ multiplex PCR assay. TCRdb obtained this table from immuneACCESS and retained in-frame rearrangements with V and J assigned. These tables miss some clones; where compared with another copy, unresolved V genes account for less than half of the shortfall, and the remainder is unexplained. Recorded for this sample are hundreds of thousands of clones; roughly 91% of them occurred a single time. 3.4% of the sample lies in the top ten. This specimen's treatment or condition label, per the study, means: roughly 18 received Ad26.COV2.S at low or high dose, single or two shots; about 5 received placebo; per-sample allocation not given. For vaccine and placebo recipients, the sequenced repertoires came from samples collected on day 63 after the first injection.

The sample in question was peripheral blood, obtained in a trial of Ad26.COV2.S vaccine versus placebo. The receptors come from a person aged 18-65 years who received the Ad26.COV2.S COVID-19 vaccine or a placebo.

V and J are TRBV3-1 (or the pseudogene TRBV3-2) and TRBJ1-2, with no clear D. The V gene's germline CDR1 is LGHDT and CDR2 YNNKEL (reference sequence). CDR3 length: 16 amino acids. The ends were cut back, 5 bases at V and 5 bases at J, with 21 bases in the middle. The CDR3 is CASSKRAFDVIYGYTF. The CDR3 coding sequence is TGTGCCAGCAGCAAACGAGCTTTCGACGTGATTTATGGCTACACCTTC.

The gene calls are TRBV7-9 and TRBJ1-6; 7 bases map to TRBD1. V lost 7 bases and J lost 10; bases outside the gene matches: 13. CDR1 and CDR2 from the germline V gene are SEHNR and FQNEAQ (reference sequence). There are 15 residues in the CDR3. CDR3 residues: CASTLGGRGFSPLHF. In DNA, the CDR3 is TGTGCCAGCACCCTAGGGGGCAGGGGTTTCTCACCCCTCCACTTT.

This chain connects TRBV10-3 to TRBJ2-2; 9 positions agree with TRBD1. Trimming at V came to 3 bases and at J to 6 bases, leaving 2 bases not matched to a gene. This CDR3 spans 14 amino acids. CDR1 is ENHRY and CDR2 is SYGVKD in the germline V gene. The CDR3 reads CAISEQGAAGELFF. The CDR3 coding sequence is TGTGCCATCAGTGAACAGGGGGCGGCCGGGGAGCTGTTTTTT.

A single count supports this clone. The J gene is TRBJ2-7, the V gene TRBV30; 9 bases align to TRBD1. There are 13 residues in the CDR3. The junction had 7 bases not matched to a gene; V was cut back by 7 bases and J by 3 bases. From germline, CDR1 is GTSNPN and CDR2 SVGIG (reference sequence). CDR3 region: CASWTGAGYEQYF. Here the CDR3 DNA reads TGTGCCTCATGGACAGGGGCTGGCTACGAGCAGTACTTC. The full variable domain, with the rest looked up from reference TRBV30 and TRBJ2-7, is SQTIHQWPATLVQPVGSPLSLECTVEGTSNPNLYWYRQAAGRGLQLLFYSVGIGQISSEVPQNLSASRPQDRQFILSSKKLLLSDSGFYLCASWTGAGYEQYFGPGTRLTVT.

The V call is TRBV6-5, the J call TRBJ1-2; unclear D gene. Germline CDR1 is MNHEY and CDR2 is SVGAGI. V dropped 7 bases and J dropped 6 bases, with 12 bases sitting between them. The CDR3 contains 12 residues. The CDR3 nucleotides read TGTGCCAGCACCACTGGGAGGGATGGCTACACCTTC. This codes for CASTTGRDGYTF.

The rearrangement uses TRBV11-2 and TRBJ2-5; 9 bases are a match to TRBD1. The CDR3 loop spans 17 amino acids. J gave up 4 bases and V 0 bases, and 9 bases lay outside the gene matches. Germline V CDR1 and CDR2: SGHAT, FQNNGV. CDR3 amino acids: CASSLDGDREVGETQYF. CDR3 bases: TGTGCCAGCAGCTTAGATGGGGACAGGGAGGTGGGAGAGACCCAGTACTTC.

V gene TRBV6-1 combines with J gene TRBJ2-7; D is perhaps TRBD1 (6 bases). Per the germline V gene, CDR1 is MNHNS and CDR2 is SASEGT. CDR3 length: 13 amino acids. Trimming took 3 bases from V and 3 from J, leaving 9 bases between them. CDR3 region: CASSEQQGYEQYF. The CDR3 DNA follows: TGTGCCAGCAGTGAGCAACAGGGCTACGAGCAGTACTTC.

The chain employs TRBV9 and TRBJ1-4; D perhaps matches TRBD1 (5 bases). The V and J ends lost 4 bases and 3 bases respectively, with 13 bases between them. This CDR3 is built from 15 residues. CDR1 is SGDLS and CDR2 is YYNGEE in the germline V gene. The CDR3 reads CASSSSGGSNEKLFF. Written as DNA, the CDR3 is TGTGCCAGCAGCTCATCGGGGGGGTCTAATGAAAAACTGTTTTTT.

The chain recombines TRBV9 with TRBJ2-3, with a weak D call TRBD2 (5 bases). Trimming took off 0 bases at V and 2 bases at J, with 13 bases between the two ends. Germline CDR1 reads SGDLS; CDR2 reads YYNGEE. The CDR3 is 16 residues long. In DNA form, the CDR3 reads TGTGCCAGCAGCGTAGGGGTGGGGAGTTACACAGATACGCAGTATTTT. It is translated as CASSVGVGSYTDTQYF.

The table lists this clone with a count of one. The rearrangement uses TRBV9 and TRBJ1-1; TRBD1 aligns across 9 bases. CDR1 and CDR2 (germline): SGDLS, YYNGEE. J gave up 3 bases and V 3 bases, and 3 bases lay outside the gene matches. CDR3 length: 14 amino acids. The CDR3 DNA is TGTGCCAGCAGCGCCCGGGACAGGGACACTGAAGCTTTCTTT. This encodes CASSARDRDTEAFF.

V and J are TRBV9 and TRBJ2-3; 11 nucleotides agree with TRBD1. Trimming removed 3 bases from V and 1 base from J; junction bases left unmatched: 1. The germline gives CDR1 SGDLS, CDR2 YYNGEE. The CDR3 covers 15 residues. This CDR3 is CASSAGQGGTDTQYF. The DNA for the CDR3 is TGTGCCAGCAGCGCGGGACAGGGGGGCACAGATACGCAGTATTTT.

CDR3 bases: TGTGCCAGCAGACCTCGGACAGGGGGTAATTCACCCCTCCACTTT. Amino acid sequence: CASRPRTGGNSPLHF. This chain links TRBV27 with TRBJ1-6; TRBD1 matches at 10 bases. The germline V gene has CDR1 MNHEY and CDR2 SMNVEV (reference sequence). The CDR3 extends over 15 amino acids. With V trimmed by 6 bases and J by 6 bases, 5 bases remained unmatched.

The V call is TRBV27, the J call TRBJ1-1, with D perhaps TRBD1 (6 bases). Between the trimmed V and J ends, which lost 3 bases and 0 bases, there was a span of 8 bases. Germline CDR1 MNHEY, CDR2 SMNVEV (reference sequence). The CDR3 loop spans 14 amino acids. As DNA, the CDR3 is TGTGCCAGCAGTTTGGACAGAGTGAACACTGAAGCTTTCTTT. Protein sequence: CASSLDRVNTEAFF.

The CDR3, as DNA: TGTGCCAGCAGCTTAGTTGTCTACCCCTTAGCGGGGGGGGTCAATGAGCAGTTCTTC. It encodes CASSLVVYPLAGGVNEQFF. The chain links TRBV7-9 to TRBJ2-1; 11 bases line up with TRBD2. V dropped 1 base and J dropped 6; count of bases not matched to a gene: 14. The CDR3 is 19 residues long. Germline V gene lookup returns CDR1 SEHNR and CDR2 FQNEAQ (reference sequence).

The V call is TRBV19, the J call TRBJ2-3; TRBD2 is a possible D gene (6 bases). Germline V CDR1 and CDR2: LNHDA, SQIVND (reference sequence). The CDR3 length is 15 residues. With 2 bases removed from V and 9 bases from J, the gap between germline ends came to 18 bases. As DNA, the CDR3 is TGTGCCAGTAGTATACCAGGGACTCTGCGGGGCACGCAGTATTTT. Its translation: CASSIPGTLRGTQYF.

This clone has only one observation. The rearrangement uses TRBV5-5 and TRBJ1-2, with TRBD1 as a possible D gene (5 bases). V gave up 4 bases and J gave up 8 bases, with 15 bases separating them. The CDR3 covers 13 residues. CDR1 is SGHKS, CDR2 YYEKEE, per germline (reference sequence). This CDR3 is CASSRGERRGYTF. Written as DNA, the CDR3 is TGTGCCAGCAGCCGGGGGGAAAGGCGAGGCTACACCTTC. Looking up the rest from reference TRBV5-5 and TRBJ1-2 gives the full variable domain: DAGVTQSPTHLIKTRGQQVTLRCSPISGHKSVSWYQQVLGQGPQFIFQYYEKEERGRGNFPDRFSARQFPNYSSELNVNALLLGDSALYLCASSRGERRGYTFGSGTRLTVV.

This chain connects TRBV19 to TRBJ1-6; tentative D call: TRBD1 (5 bases). CDR3 length: 15 residues. Trimming stripped 8 bases from V and 7 bases from J, with 18 bases between. CDR1 is LNHDA, CDR2 SQIVND, per germline (reference sequence). DNA of the CDR3: TGTGCCAGTGATCACCGGGACCGATTAAATTCACCCCTCCACTTT. This codes for CASDHRDRLNSPLHF.

This chain links TRBV7-6 with TRBJ2-7; tentative D call: TRBD1 (6 bases). The CDR3 is 20 amino acids. The V gene lost 0 bases and the J gene lost 2 bases, with 26 bases spanning the gap. CDR1 is SGHVS, CDR2 FNYEAQ, per germline. The DNA for the CDR3 is TGTGCCAGCAGCTTAGCGGATAGGGTCCCGAGGGGGATCGCCCCCTACGAGCAGTACTTC. It yields the protein CASSLADRVPRGIAPYEQYF.

The chain is built from TRBV24-1 and TRBJ2-2; no definite D call. The germline gives CDR1 KGHDR, CDR2 SFDVKD. The V gene lost 3 bases and the J gene lost 0 bases, with 10 bases spanning the gap. CDR3 length: 16 residues. CDR3 region: CATSDPGRPNTGELFF. The CDR3 DNA sequence: TGTGCCACCAGTGATCCAGGTCGCCCGAACACCGGGGAGCTGTTTTTT.

For the CDR3, the DNA is TGCGCCAGCCGGGATCCCACCGGGGAGCTGTTTTTT. Translated, it gives CASRDPTGELFF. The genes are TRBV5-1 and TRBJ2-2; maybe TRBD2 (5 bases). This CDR3 is 12 amino acids long. Germline assignment: CDR1 SGHRS and CDR2 YFSETQ. V lost 7 bases, J lost 4 bases, and 8 bases lay in between.

The rearrangement links TRBV4-3 to TRBJ2-7, with 7 bases fitting TRBD2. Germline V gives CDR1 LGHNA, CDR2 YSLEER. The CDR3 is 16 amino acids. V was pared by 0 bases and J by 0 bases, with 5 bases of the junction left unmatched. The CDR3 nucleotides read TGCGCCAGCAGCCAAGACTGGCTAGCGGACTCCTACGAGCAGTACTTC. This encodes CASSQDWLADSYEQYF.

The gene calls are TRBV4-3 and TRBJ1-1; TRBD1 might be the D (6 bases). V was clipped by 0 bases and J by 9 bases, with 20 bases between them. From germline, CDR1 is LGHNA and CDR2 YSLEER. The CDR3 spans 16 residues. CDR3: CASSQDRGGITVQAFF. The CDR3 DNA reads as TGCGCCAGCAGCCAAGATCGAGGGGGAATCACGGTTCAAGCTTTCTTT.

This clone was seen a few times. The CDR3 spells CASSVGHRGDYGYTF. The DNA of the CDR3 is TGTGCCAGCAGCGTAGGGCACAGGGGTGACTATGGCTACACCTTC. The rearrangement uses TRBV9 and TRBJ1-2; 7 positions agree with TRBD1. Germline CDR1 is SGDLS and CDR2 is YYNGEE. V lost 0 bases and J lost 3; bases outside the gene matches: 5. There are 15 residues in the CDR3. Combining the CDR3 with reference TRBV9 and TRBJ1-2 gives the whole variable domain DSGVTQTPKHLITATGQRVTLRCSPRSGDLSVYWYQQSLDQGLQFLIQYYNGEERAKGNILERFSAQQFPDLHSELNLSSLELGDSALYFCASSVGHRGDYGYTFGSGTRLTVV.

This clone was counted only a few times. CDR3 DNA: TGTGCCAGCAGCGGCTGGGAAAGACAGCCCCAGCATTTT. This translates into CASSGWERQPQHF. The V call is TRBV2, the J call TRBJ1-5; D ambiguous. Germline loops: CDR1 SNHLY, CDR2 FYNNEI. V was clipped by 6 bases and J by 7 bases, with 13 bases between them. The CDR3 has 13 residues.

Only a few counts were recorded for this clone. This rearrangement joins TRBV3-1 (or the pseudogene TRBV3-2) to TRBJ1-2; the D gene is possibly TRBD1 (6 bases). The CDR3 runs to 16 residues. CDR1 is LGHDT, CDR2 YNNKEL, per germline (reference sequence). V was shortened by 0 bases and J by 6 bases, with 17 bases between the two germline ends. In DNA, the CDR3 is TGTGCCAGCAGCCAAGATTACGCAGGGGAAGTGAATGGCTACACCTTC. Translation: CASSQDYAGEVNGYTF.